This TCR beta chain appears in the sequencing data of a study of cytomegalovirus exposure and HLA in healthy donors. The PCR made use of 60 Vbeta and 13 Jbeta primers. Produced via immunoSEQ multiplex PCR; TCRdb's table is partial and in-frame only. The sample holds about 54,000 clones. General study points: Analysis was carried out at a later point, and it linked a missense DCLRE1C variant to TCR beta V- and J-gene trimming. Using a false discovery rate of 0.05, a later analysis showed that 16,000 or so TCR beta sequences were associated with HLA alleles. Later, an analysis showed that TCR beta chains associated with HLA were more clonally expanded than others that were equally common.

Trimming stripped 5 bases from V and 6 bases from J, with 17 bases between. The length of the CDR3 is 14 residues. Germline V gene lookup returns CDR1 SGHVS and CDR2 FNYEAQ. Likely unrecorded immune exposures existed in these nominally healthy donors. Concerning this clone itself: The antigen is unknown.

The sequence derives from a woman between 40 and 55 years old in good health and CMV-seronegative. Material for sequencing was PBMCs. The chain has TRBV7-6 and TRBJ2-7, with D possibly matching TRBD2 (6 bases). The CDR3 DNA reads TGTGCCAGCAGCATGCGGAGGGCGCCGGGCGAGCAGTACTTC. Its translation is CASSMRRAPGEQYF.